Each of the 10 T cell receptor beta chains below was sequenced from the same sample in a study of siplizumab effects on memory and regulatory T cells. Generated by immunoSEQ multiplex PCR, the TCRdb table keeps only in-frame clones and is missing some. The data show roughly 68,000 clones, with 96% seen just once and about 0.095% held by the top ten. Sequenced material: naive CD8+ T cells sorted from blood. Receptor source: a human donor in good health.

The J gene is TRBJ2-1, the V gene TRBV10-1; tentatively, D is TRBD1 or TRBD2 (6 bases each). Trimming stripped 0 bases from V and 6 bases from J, with 15 bases between. The CDR3 spans 16 residues. Germline CDR1 is WNHNN and CDR2 is SYGVQD (reference sequence). DNA for the CDR3: TGCGCCAGCAGTGAGTCGATCGGGGGCCTTTTCAATGAGCAGTTCTTC. Protein: CASSESIGGLFNEQFF.

The chain links TRBV13 to TRBJ2-7; 8 nucleotides line up with TRBD1. The CDR3 length is 15 residues. With V trimmed by 7 bases and J by 7 bases, 15 bases remained unmatched. The germline V gene has CDR1 PRHDT and CDR2 FYEKMQ (reference sequence). This chain's CDR3 is CASNLLGQGAGEQYF. CDR3 nucleotides: TGTGCCAGCAACCTTTTAGGCCAGGGGGCGGGAGAGCAGTACTTC.

This chain connects TRBV9 to TRBJ1-2; TRBD1 agrees at 9 bases. The CDR3 length is 13 residues. Germline CDR1 and CDR2: SGDLS and YYNGEE. With 4 bases clipped from V and 8 bases from J, the junction kept 6 bases outside the gene matches. The CDR3 DNA is TGTGCCAGCAGCCCAGGGACAGGGCGAGGCTACACCTTC. Translated, it gives CASSPGTGRGYTF. The complete variable domain, with remaining parts taken from reference TRBV9 and TRBJ1-2, reads DSGVTQTPKHLITATGQRVTLRCSPRSGDLSVYWYQQSLDQGLQFLIQYYNGEERAKGNILERFSAQQFPDLHSELNLSSLELGDSALYFCASSPGTGRGYTFGSGTRLTVV.

DNA for the CDR3: TGTGCCAGCAGCAACGAACCCTACGAGCAGTACTTC. It translates to CASSNEPYEQYF. The chain has TRBV7-9 and TRBJ2-7; no clear D gene. V shed 5 bases and J shed 2 bases, with 7 bases lying between them. Germline CDR1 SEHNR, CDR2 FQNEAQ (reference sequence). The CDR3 contains 12 residues.

The rearrangement uses TRBV5-1 and TRBJ2-5, with 8 bases fitting TRBD1. V lost 0 bases, J lost 5 bases, and 6 bases stayed unmatched. Germline loops: CDR1 SGHRS, CDR2 YFSETQ. This CDR3 is 15 amino acids long. The chain's CDR3 is CASSLVQGARETQYF. The CDR3 bases are TGCGCCAGCAGCTTGGTCCAGGGGGCGCGGGAGACCCAGTACTTC.

The J gene is TRBJ2-1, the V gene TRBV4-3, with TRBD1 matching over 7 bases. The CDR3 has 16 amino acids. Germline CDR1 is LGHNA and CDR2 is YSLEER. V shed 0 bases, J shed 5 bases, and the junction held 7 bases outside the gene matches. The CDR3 protein is CASSQDLRGHNNEQFF. CDR3 DNA: TGCGCCAGCAGCCAAGATCTGAGGGGGCATAACAATGAGCAGTTCTTC.

The V and J genes are TRBV7-9 and TRBJ1-2; 9 bases line up with TRBD1. The germline gives CDR1 SEHNR, CDR2 FQNEAQ (reference sequence). This CDR3 spans 15 amino acids. V was clipped by 3 bases and J by 0 bases; unmatched bases: 2. The chain's CDR3 is CASSLGTGSNYGYTF. DNA of the CDR3: TGTGCCAGCAGCTTGGGGACAGGGTCTAACTATGGCTACACCTTC. Full variable domain (outside the CDR3, taken from reference TRBV7-9 and TRBJ1-2): DTGVSQNPRHKITKRGQNVTFRCDPISEHNRLYWYRQTLGQGPEFLTYFQNEAQLEKSRLLSDRFSAERPKGSFSTLEIQRTEQGDSAMYLCASSLGTGSNYGYTFGSGTRLTVV.

The chain has TRBV5-4 and TRBJ2-7; D is perhaps TRBD1 (6 bases). Trimming removed 4 bases at V and 5 bases at J, with 10 bases between. Germline CDR1 is SGHNT and CDR2 is YYREEE (reference sequence). The CDR3 is made up of 12 amino acids. CDR3 sequence (DNA): TGTGCCAGCAGCCGGACAGTCGACGAGCAGTACTTC. Amino acid sequence: CASSRTVDEQYF.

This clone was found once. The V call is TRBV6-5, the J call TRBJ1-5; no reliable D call. The CDR3 has 14 residues. Trimming pared 3 bases from V and 6 bases from J, leaving 12 bases between. Germline V lookup: CDR1 MNHEY, CDR2 SVGAGI. CDR3 DNA: TGTGCCAGCAGTTATTCTGACCTTGGTCAGCCCCAGCATTTT. It specifies CASSYSDLGQPQHF.

The J gene is TRBJ2-2, the V gene TRBV5-6; D remains ambiguous. V was cut by 0 bases and J by 4 bases, with 4 bases left in between. The CDR3 is 13 residues long. Germline V gene data show CDR1 as SGHDT and CDR2 as YYEEEE. For the CDR3, the DNA is TGTGCCAGCAGCTTGGTTGTCACCGGGGAGCTGTTTTTT. As protein: CASSLVVTGELFF.